These 26 T cell receptor beta chains came from one sample sequenced in a study of shared clonotypes between healthy human individuals. TCRdb's table, derived via immunoSEQ multiplex PCR, lists solely in-frame clones and lacks some. The data hold 2 million to 3 million clones, with 80% to 95% observed a single time. The sequencing sample was made of naive CD4+ T cells from PBMCs. Documented subset: CD45RA+ positively selected. Receptors originate from a man between 18 and 29 years old in good health. Some clones in this sample may be carry-over from other donors' samples.

The rearrangement links TRBV28 to TRBJ2-5; 9 bases are a match to TRBD1. After removal of 7 bases from V and 5 bases from J, the junction contained 2 bases not matched to a gene. In germline, CDR1 is MDHEN, CDR2 SYDVKM. The CDR3 consists of 12 residues. The CDR3 sequence is CASKDRGETQYF. CDR3 in DNA: TGTGCCAGCAAAGACAGGGGGGAGACCCAGTACTTC.

V and J are TRBV7-3 and TRBJ2-3; D is ambiguous. Germline values: CDR1 SGHTA, CDR2 FQGTGA. This CDR3 spans 15 amino acids. Trimming took 3 bases from V and 3 from J, leaving 13 bases between them. The CDR3 coding sequence is TGTGCCAGCAGCTTTTCGTGGGTTGAGACAGATACGCAGTATTTT. As protein: CASSFSWVETDTQYF.

This chain connects TRBV27 to TRBJ2-3; 10 nucleotides match TRBD2. The CDR3 extends over 20 amino acids. J gave up 4 bases and V 5 bases, and 21 bases lay outside the gene matches. Germline lookup yields CDR1 MNHEY and CDR2 SMNVEV (reference sequence). Here the CDR3 DNA reads TGTGCCAGCAGTCCGTGGGACAGCAGCCTTCTAGCGGGAGAGTCAGATACGCAGTATTTT. Its protein is CASSPWDSSLLAGESDTQYF.

The chain links TRBV7-3 to TRBJ2-1; maybe TRBD2 (7 bases). The germline V gene encodes CDR1 SGHTA and CDR2 FQGTGA. The V end lost 5 bases, the J end lost 4 bases, and 18 bases lay between the germline ends. This CDR3 has 16 residues. The chain's CDR3 is CASSPMGGTLYNEQFF. As DNA, the CDR3 is TGTGCCAGCAGCCCTATGGGAGGGACACTTTACAATGAGCAGTTCTTC.

The chain is built from TRBV19 and TRBJ2-3; 8 nucleotides match TRBD1. The CDR3 extends over 17 amino acids. Germline loops: CDR1 LNHDA, CDR2 SQIVND (reference sequence). The V and J ends lost 4 bases and 3 bases, in that order; junction bases with no gene match: 12. In DNA form, the CDR3 reads TGTGCCAGTAGTACAAGGGACAGGTTAGGTTCAACAGATACGCAGTATTTT. Its translation is CASSTRDRLGSTDTQYF.

This chain uses TRBV5-1 with TRBJ2-3; D call uncertain. This CDR3 contains 15 residues. The germline V gene encodes CDR1 SGHRS and CDR2 YFSETQ. V was clipped by 0 bases and J by 5 bases, with 13 bases between them. The DNA for the CDR3 is TGCGCCAGCAGCTTGGAGGAGTCAGTAATAGATACGCAGTATTTT. Translating gives CASSLEESVIDTQYF.

This chain connects TRBV4-1 to TRBJ2-3; D gene unclear. This CDR3 has 14 amino acids. Germline CDR1 is MGHRA and CDR2 is YSYEKL. Trimming removed 6 bases at V and 5 bases at J, with 15 bases between. The CDR3 sequence: CASRSNPTEDTQYF. CDR3 nucleotides: TGCGCCAGCAGGTCGAACCCTACGGAAGATACGCAGTATTTT.

The rearrangement uses TRBV27 and TRBJ2-5; possibly TRBD1 for D (6 bases). Trimming stripped 4 bases from V and 4 bases from J, with 16 bases between. The length of the CDR3 is 15 residues. In germline, CDR1 is MNHEY, CDR2 SMNVEV (reference sequence). DNA of the CDR3: TGTGCCAGCAGTTGGGGCTGGACAGAGGGAGAGACCCAGTACTTC. The encoded protein is CASSWGWTEGETQYF.

This chain links TRBV7-3 with TRBJ2-1; 8 bases fit TRBD2. V shed 5 bases, J shed 2 bases, and the junction held 5 bases outside the gene matches. Germline loops: CDR1 SGHTA, CDR2 FQGTGA. CDR3 length: 15 residues. The CDR3 region is CASSILAVPYNEQFF. As DNA, the CDR3 is TGTGCCAGCAGCATACTAGCGGTTCCCTACAATGAGCAGTTCTTC.

The rearrangement joins TRBV18 to TRBJ1-5; TRBD1 might be the D (5 bases). Germline V lookup: CDR1 KGHSH, CDR2 LQKENI. The germline V and J ends were trimmed by 2 bases and 4 bases, with 15 bases remaining between them. CDR3 length: 16 residues. In DNA, the CDR3 is TGTGCCAGCTCACCAGCCAGGGCCCCCTCAAATCAGCCCCAGCATTTT. Amino acids: CASSPARAPSNQPQHF.

As for this clone: The same CDR3 is also encoded by other DNA sequences in this sample. The rearrangement links TRBV5-1 to TRBJ2-3; TRBD2 matches 13 bases. The CDR3 contains 15 residues. Germline loops: CDR1 SGHRS, CDR2 YFSETQ. Losses at the gene ends were 0 bases for V and 6 bases for J; bases not matched to a gene: 1. The CDR3 sequence: CASSLGLAGGDTQYF. CDR3 sequence (DNA): TGCGCCAGCAGCTTGGGACTAGCGGGAGGTGATACGCAGTATTTT. The full variable domain, in which reference TRBV5-1 and TRBJ2-3 provide the parts outside the CDR3, is KAGVTQTPRYLIKTRGQQVTLSCSPISGHRSVSWYQQTPGQGLQFLFEYFSETQRNKGNFPGRFSGRQFSNSRSEMNVSTLELGDSALYLCASSLGLAGGDTQYFGPGTRLTVL.

This clone was observed a single time. For the CDR3, the DNA is TGTGCCAGCAGAATCCCGGGGCAACGTGGCTATGGCTACACCTTC. Its protein product is CASRIPGQRGYGYTF. The chain employs TRBV6-1 and TRBJ1-2; D might be TRBD1 (5 bases). Germline-derived CDR1 and CDR2 are MNHNS and SASEGT. V lost 6 bases and J lost 4, with 18 bases in between. This CDR3 comprises 15 residues.

The V call is TRBV19, the J call TRBJ1-2, with D possibly matching TRBD1 (5 bases). This CDR3 spans 13 amino acids. CDR1 is LNHDA, CDR2 SQIVND, per germline (reference sequence). V lost 8 bases, J lost 4 bases, and 14 bases lay in between. The CDR3 protein is CASQSRGTYGYTF. DNA for the CDR3: TGTGCCAGTCAATCGAGGGGTACCTATGGCTACACCTTC.

This clone occurred a few times. The chain couples TRBV19 to TRBJ1-3; weak D call: TRBD1 (6 bases). Trimming cost V 7 bases and J 0 bases, with 10 bases left between them. Per the germline V gene, CDR1 is LNHDA and CDR2 is SQIVND (reference sequence). This CDR3 has 14 residues. CDR3 sequence: CASTGTHSGNTIYF. CDR3 nucleotides: TGTGCCAGTACAGGGACACACTCTGGAAACACCATATATTTT.

Concerning this clone itself: Other DNA sequences in the sample encode the same CDR3. The chain recombines TRBV6-5 with TRBJ1-5; D gene ambiguous. Trimming left V 3 bases short and J 6 bases short, with 6 bases between. Germline V gene sequence: CDR1 MNHEY, CDR2 SVGAGI. There are 12 residues in the CDR3. The CDR3 DNA is TGTGCCAGCAGTTATGGAGGTCAGCCCCAGCATTTT. This sequence encodes CASSYGGQPQHF.

The rearrangement links TRBV27 to TRBJ2-3; 10 positions match TRBD2. J gave up 3 bases and V 9 bases, and 3 bases lay outside the gene matches. Per the germline V gene, CDR1 is MNHEY and CDR2 is SMNVEV (reference sequence). This CDR3 is 13 amino acids long. CDR3 in DNA: TGTGCCAGTACTAGCGGGAATACAGATACGCAGTATTTT. It is translated as CASTSGNTDTQYF.

The chain joins TRBV15 to TRBJ2-7; tentatively, D is TRBD1 (5 bases). Germline V lookup: CDR1 LNHNV, CDR2 YYDKDF (reference sequence). CDR3 length equals 14 residues. V was shortened by 0 bases and J by 3 bases, with 9 bases between the two germline ends. CDR3 sequence (DNA): TGTGCCACCAGCAGAGAGGCAGGGATCTACGAGCAGTACTTC. As protein: CATSREAGIYEQYF.

The chain employs TRBV19 and TRBJ1-1, with TRBD1 matching over 9 bases. The CDR3 runs to 18 residues. J was trimmed by 5 bases and V by 1 base; bases with no gene match: 14. The germline V gene encodes CDR1 LNHDA and CDR2 SQIVND (reference sequence). CDR3 nucleotides: TGTGCCAGTAGTATAGGTCTTTTGGACAGGGGACGAAAAACTGAAGCTTTCTTT. Translated: CASSIGLLDRGRKTEAFF.

With regard to this clone: The identical CDR3 is also encoded by other nucleotide sequences in the sample. This chain joins TRBV5-1 and TRBJ2-2; D perhaps matches TRBD2 (6 bases). V was cut by 5 bases and J by 0 bases, with 8 bases left in between. Germline V gene lookup returns CDR1 SGHRS and CDR2 YFSETQ. The CDR3 has 14 residues. The CDR3 loop is CASRLAANTGELFF. DNA for the CDR3: TGCGCCAGCAGACTAGCCGCGAACACCGGGGAGCTGTTTTTT. The full variable domain, with the rest looked up from reference TRBV5-1 and TRBJ2-2, is KAGVTQTPRYLIKTRGQQVTLSCSPISGHRSVSWYQQTPGQGLQFLFEYFSETQRNKGNFPGRFSGRQFSNSRSEMNVSTLELGDSALYLCASRLAANTGELFFGEGSRLTVL.

The chain is built from TRBV9 and TRBJ1-1; possibly TRBD1 for D (5 bases). Deletions cut 0 bases from V and 9 bases from J, with 12 bases between. The CDR3 loop spans 13 amino acids. Germline CDR1 and CDR2: SGDLS and YYNGEE. The CDR3 coding sequence is TGTGCCAGCAGCGTAGATGGGGCAGAGAAAGCTTTCTTT. Protein product: CASSVDGAEKAFF.

J is TRBJ1-1 and V is TRBV29-1; possibly TRBD1 for D (6 bases). The germline V and J ends were trimmed by 4 bases and 5 bases, with 14 bases remaining between them. Germline V gene lookup returns CDR1 SQVTM and CDR2 ANQGSEA. This CDR3 has 13 amino acids. The CDR3: CSVGGLGGTEAFF. Written as DNA, the CDR3 is TGCAGCGTTGGGGGGTTAGGGGGTACTGAAGCTTTCTTT. The whole variable domain, remainder taken from reference TRBV29-1 and TRBJ1-1, is SAVISQKPSRDICQRGTSLTIQCQVDSQVTMMFWYRQQPGQSLTLIATANQGSEATYESGFVIDKFPISRPNLTFSTLTVSNMSPEDSSIYLCSVGGLGGTEAFFGQGTRLTVV.

The chain uses TRBV9 and TRBJ2-1; maybe TRBD1 (6 bases). The V and J ends lost 4 bases and 9 bases respectively, with 23 bases between them. Germline V gene lookup returns CDR1 SGDLS and CDR2 YYNGEE. This CDR3 contains 16 residues. The CDR3 nucleotides are TGTGCCAGCAGCCCATCCGGACAGACTTACTTCATTGAGCAGTTCTTC. Its protein is CASSPSGQTYFIEQFF.

The table lists this clone with a count of one. This chain uses TRBV5-1 with TRBJ1-1; D remains ambiguous. The V gene lost 4 bases and the J gene lost 1 base, with 17 bases spanning the gap. This CDR3 has 16 residues. Germline CDR1 reads SGHRS; CDR2 reads YFSETQ. CDR3 coding DNA: TGCGCCAGCAGCCCGGGTGGTGGGCAGACGAACACTGAAGCTTTCTTT. It codes for CASSPGGGQTNTEAFF.

The chain is built from TRBV28 and TRBJ1-1; D gene ambiguous. The CDR3 consists of 18 residues. V was trimmed by 8 bases and J by 5 bases, leaving 30 bases between them. Germline CDR1 is MDHEN and CDR2 is SYDVKM. The CDR3 DNA reads as TGTGCCAGCCCCTCGGGTAGCCCCAGACCTCAGGAATCTACTGAAGCTTTCTTT. Protein sequence: CASPSGSPRPQESTEAFF.

A single count supports this clone. V is TRBV19 and J is TRBJ1-4; possible D gene TRBD1, 5 bases. Germline V gene data show CDR1 as LNHDA and CDR2 as SQIVND (reference sequence). The CDR3 has 14 residues. The V gene lost 6 bases and the J gene lost 7 bases, with 15 bases spanning the gap. The CDR3 here is CASSTGGNGEKLFF. In DNA form, the CDR3 reads TGTGCCAGTAGCACGGGGGGAAACGGTGAAAAACTGTTTTTT.

The gene calls are TRBV28 and TRBJ2-7; TRBD2 aligns across 9 bases. The junction had 4 bases not matched to a gene; V was cut back by 3 bases and J by 1 base. Germline CDR1 MDHEN, CDR2 SYDVKM. The CDR3 runs to 15 residues. The CDR3, as DNA: TGTGCCAGCAGTTTTTGGACTAGCGTTTCCTACGAGCAGTACTTC. The encoded protein is CASSFWTSVSYEQYF.